This section outlines one T cell receptor (beta chain) sequence together with its context. Its antigen is as yet unknown. The source of the sample is a study of identical twins. Study-wide findings and caveats: There was more out-of-frame TCR alpha sharing in monozygotic twins than models estimated.

Addition of a universal primer site occurred through template switching, and cDNA carried unique molecular identifiers. TCRdb called the 5' RACE reads again in MiXCR, with one record for every CDR3 protein. Of about 520,000 distinct CDR3 sequences listed, under 25% are singletons. Germline lookup yields CDR1 DFQATT and CDR2 SNEGSKA (reference sequence). This CDR3 spans 14 amino acids. The V gene end was trimmed by 6 bases and the J gene end by 3 bases; junction bases not matched to a gene: 5. Separately, the same data were catalogued under a study of T cells expressing NK-cell markers. That source reports: Most of the eight sequenced donors tested HCMV-seropositive; one tested seronegative. In four donors, these clonotypes also led the CD3+CD56-NKG2C+ fraction.

The specimen sequenced was CD4+ T cells sorted from blood. This receptor was taken from a woman between 18 and 29 years old in good health. The chain combines TRBV20-1 with TRBJ2-2, with 9 bases that match TRBD2. The CDR3 here is CSALAGTYTGELFF. The CDR3 DNA follows: TGCAGTGCCCTAGCGGGGACCTACACCGGGGAGCTGTTTTTT.